This T cell receptor (beta chain) was retrieved from a study of CD8 T cells in ankylosing spondylitis. This clonotype was seen more than once but under ten times. What it recognizes is unknown. Notes on the study in general: Some of the motif variants had earlier been found in reactive arthritis patients' fluid and blood. In ankylosing spondylitis blood, a motif of roughly 8 highly homologous TCR beta variants appeared characteristic.

TCRdb re-derived calls from the 5' RACE reads in MiXCR, one entry per CDR3 protein. Of about 800,000 distinct CDR3 sequences in the sample, about 10% were seen once. Source material: blood, either unsorted or a sorted T cell fraction (not recorded which). The TCR comes from a male donor with ankylosing spondylitis.

As DNA, the CDR3 is TGCAGTGCTAGCCGATCCGCTAGCCTGGGTGGGGAGCAGTACTTC. This sequence encodes CSASRSASLGGEQYF. The chain combines TRBV20-1 with TRBJ2-7, with D perhaps TRBD2 (5 bases). Germline CDR1 DFQATT, CDR2 SNEGSKA (reference sequence). The CDR3 contains 15 residues. V shed 3 bases and J shed 7 bases, with 22 bases lying between them.